Only one count was recorded for the clone carrying this T cell receptor beta chain. Its specificity is not known. This specimen comes from a study of T cell clonotyping in hematopoietic cell transplantation. Documented time point: recipient sample about 28 days before transplant, after cytoreduction. Recipients were bled about 28 days pretransplant and at posttransplant days 30, 100, 180. Germline V gene sequence: CDR1 GTSNPN, CDR2 SVGIG (reference sequence). The CDR3 length is 13 residues. V was clipped by 5 bases and J by 7 bases, with 14 bases between them. Generated by immunoSEQ multiplex PCR, the TCRdb table keeps only in-frame clones and is missing some. The table lists about 36,000 clones, about 95% of them singletons. General observations from the study: Higher Inverse Simpson Index values in graft donor and pretransplant recipient predicted broader posttransplant TCR diversity.

Here the sequenced sample was peripheral blood mononuclear cells, taken before stem cell transplant. The receptor comes from a man aged 35-49 years with chronic myeloid leukemia. Some clones in this sample may be carry-over from other donors' samples. The rearrangement links TRBV30 to TRBJ2-2, with D possibly being TRBD2 (5 bases). DNA of the CDR3: TGTGCCTGGGCCCGGGGAAAGGACGGGGAGCTGTTTTTT. Translated: CAWARGKDGELFF.